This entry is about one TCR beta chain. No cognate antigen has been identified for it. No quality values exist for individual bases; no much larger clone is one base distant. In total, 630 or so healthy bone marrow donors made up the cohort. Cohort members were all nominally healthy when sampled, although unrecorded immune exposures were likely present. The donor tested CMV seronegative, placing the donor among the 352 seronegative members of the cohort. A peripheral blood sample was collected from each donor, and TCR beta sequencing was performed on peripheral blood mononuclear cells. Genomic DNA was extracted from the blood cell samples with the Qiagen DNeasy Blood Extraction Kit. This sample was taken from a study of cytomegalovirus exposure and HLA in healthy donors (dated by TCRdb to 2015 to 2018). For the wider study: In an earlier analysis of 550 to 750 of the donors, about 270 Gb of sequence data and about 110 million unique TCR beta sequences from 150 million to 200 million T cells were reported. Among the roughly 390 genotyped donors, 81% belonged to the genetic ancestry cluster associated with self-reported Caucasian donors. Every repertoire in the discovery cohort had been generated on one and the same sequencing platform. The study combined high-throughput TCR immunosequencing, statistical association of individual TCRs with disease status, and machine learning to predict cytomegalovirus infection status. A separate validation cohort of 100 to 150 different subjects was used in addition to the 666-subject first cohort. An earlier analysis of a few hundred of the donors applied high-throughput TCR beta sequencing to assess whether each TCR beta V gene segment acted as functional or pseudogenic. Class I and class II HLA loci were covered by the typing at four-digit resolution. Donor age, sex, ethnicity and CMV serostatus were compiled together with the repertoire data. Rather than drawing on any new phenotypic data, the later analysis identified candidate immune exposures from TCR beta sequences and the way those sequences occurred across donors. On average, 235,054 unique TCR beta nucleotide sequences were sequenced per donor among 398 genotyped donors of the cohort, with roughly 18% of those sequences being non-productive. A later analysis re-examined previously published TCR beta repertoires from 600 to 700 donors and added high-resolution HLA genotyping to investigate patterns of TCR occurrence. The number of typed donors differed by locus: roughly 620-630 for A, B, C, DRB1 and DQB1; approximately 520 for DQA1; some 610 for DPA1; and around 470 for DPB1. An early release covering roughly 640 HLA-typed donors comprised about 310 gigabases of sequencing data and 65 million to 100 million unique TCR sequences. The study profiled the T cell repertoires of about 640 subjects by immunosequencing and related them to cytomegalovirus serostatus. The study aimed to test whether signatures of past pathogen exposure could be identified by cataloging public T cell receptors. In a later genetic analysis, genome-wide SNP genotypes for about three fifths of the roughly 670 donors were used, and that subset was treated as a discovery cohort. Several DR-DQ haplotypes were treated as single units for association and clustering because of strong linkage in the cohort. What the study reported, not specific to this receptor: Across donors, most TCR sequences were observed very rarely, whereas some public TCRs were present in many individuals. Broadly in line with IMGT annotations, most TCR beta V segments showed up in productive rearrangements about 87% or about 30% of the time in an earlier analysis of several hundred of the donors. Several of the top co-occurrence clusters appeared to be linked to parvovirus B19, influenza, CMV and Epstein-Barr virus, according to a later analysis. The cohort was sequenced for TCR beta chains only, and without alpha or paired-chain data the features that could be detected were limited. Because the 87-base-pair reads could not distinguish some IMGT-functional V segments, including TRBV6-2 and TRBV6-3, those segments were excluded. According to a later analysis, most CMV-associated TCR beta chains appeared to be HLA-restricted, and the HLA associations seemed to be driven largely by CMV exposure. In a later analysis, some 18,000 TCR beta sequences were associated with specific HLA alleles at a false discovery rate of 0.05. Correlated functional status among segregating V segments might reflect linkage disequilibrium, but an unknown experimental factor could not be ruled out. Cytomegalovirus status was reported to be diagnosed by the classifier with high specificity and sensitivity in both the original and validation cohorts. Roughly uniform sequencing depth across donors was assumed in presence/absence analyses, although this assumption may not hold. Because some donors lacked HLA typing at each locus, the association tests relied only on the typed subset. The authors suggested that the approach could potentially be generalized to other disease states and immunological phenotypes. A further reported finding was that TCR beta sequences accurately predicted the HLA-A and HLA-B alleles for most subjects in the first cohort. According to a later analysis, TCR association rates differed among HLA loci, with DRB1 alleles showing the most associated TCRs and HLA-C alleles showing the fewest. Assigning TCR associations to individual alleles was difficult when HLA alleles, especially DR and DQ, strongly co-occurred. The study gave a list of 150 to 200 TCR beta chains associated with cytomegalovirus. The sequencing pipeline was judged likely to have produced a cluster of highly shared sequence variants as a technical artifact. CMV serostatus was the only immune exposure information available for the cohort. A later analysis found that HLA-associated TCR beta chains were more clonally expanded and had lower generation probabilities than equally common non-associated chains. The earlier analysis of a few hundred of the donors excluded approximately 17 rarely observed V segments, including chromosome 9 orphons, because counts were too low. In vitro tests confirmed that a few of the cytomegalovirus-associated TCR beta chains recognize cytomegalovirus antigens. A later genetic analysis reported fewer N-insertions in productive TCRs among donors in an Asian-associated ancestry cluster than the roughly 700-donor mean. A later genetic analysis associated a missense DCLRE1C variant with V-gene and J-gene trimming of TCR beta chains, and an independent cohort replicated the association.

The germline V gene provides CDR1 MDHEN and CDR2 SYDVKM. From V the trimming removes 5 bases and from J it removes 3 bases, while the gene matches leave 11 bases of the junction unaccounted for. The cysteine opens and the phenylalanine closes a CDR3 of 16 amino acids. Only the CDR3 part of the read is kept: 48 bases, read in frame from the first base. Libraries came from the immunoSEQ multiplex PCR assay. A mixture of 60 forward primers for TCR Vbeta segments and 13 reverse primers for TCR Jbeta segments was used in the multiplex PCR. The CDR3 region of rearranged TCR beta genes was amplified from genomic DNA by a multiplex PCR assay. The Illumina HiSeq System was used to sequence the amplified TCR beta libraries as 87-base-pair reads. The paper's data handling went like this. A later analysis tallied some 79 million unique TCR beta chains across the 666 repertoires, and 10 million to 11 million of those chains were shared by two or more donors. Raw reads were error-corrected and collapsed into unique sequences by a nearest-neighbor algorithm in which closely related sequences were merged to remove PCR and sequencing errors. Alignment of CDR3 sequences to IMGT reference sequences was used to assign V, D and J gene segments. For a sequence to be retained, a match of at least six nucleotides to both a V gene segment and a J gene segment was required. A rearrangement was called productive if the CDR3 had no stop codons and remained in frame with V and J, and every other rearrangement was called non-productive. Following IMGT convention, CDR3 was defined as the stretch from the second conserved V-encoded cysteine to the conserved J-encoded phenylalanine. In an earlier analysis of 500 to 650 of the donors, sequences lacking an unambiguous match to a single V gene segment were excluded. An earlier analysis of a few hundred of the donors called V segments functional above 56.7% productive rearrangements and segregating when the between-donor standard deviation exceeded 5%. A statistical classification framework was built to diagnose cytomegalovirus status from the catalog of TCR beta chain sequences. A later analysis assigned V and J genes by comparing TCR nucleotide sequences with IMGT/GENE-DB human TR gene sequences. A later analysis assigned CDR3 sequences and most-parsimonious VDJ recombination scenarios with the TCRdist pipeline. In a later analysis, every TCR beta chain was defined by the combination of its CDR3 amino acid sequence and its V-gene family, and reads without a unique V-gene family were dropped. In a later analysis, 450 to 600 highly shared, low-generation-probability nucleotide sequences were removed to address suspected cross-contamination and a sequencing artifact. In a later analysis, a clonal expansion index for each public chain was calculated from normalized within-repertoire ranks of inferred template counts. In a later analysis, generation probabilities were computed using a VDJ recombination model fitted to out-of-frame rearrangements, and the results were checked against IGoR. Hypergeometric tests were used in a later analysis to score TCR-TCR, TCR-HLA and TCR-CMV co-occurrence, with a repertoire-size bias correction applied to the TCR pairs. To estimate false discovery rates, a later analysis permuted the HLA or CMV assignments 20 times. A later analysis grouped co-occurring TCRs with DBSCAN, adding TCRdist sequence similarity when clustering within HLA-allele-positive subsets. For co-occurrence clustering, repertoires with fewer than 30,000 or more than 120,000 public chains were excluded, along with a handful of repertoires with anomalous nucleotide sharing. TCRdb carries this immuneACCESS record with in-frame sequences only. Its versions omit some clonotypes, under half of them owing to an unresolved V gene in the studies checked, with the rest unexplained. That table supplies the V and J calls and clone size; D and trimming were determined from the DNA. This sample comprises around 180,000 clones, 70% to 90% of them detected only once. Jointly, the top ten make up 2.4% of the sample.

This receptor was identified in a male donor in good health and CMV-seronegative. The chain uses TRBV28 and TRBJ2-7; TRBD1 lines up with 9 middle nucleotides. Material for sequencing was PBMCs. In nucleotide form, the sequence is TGTGCCAGCAGTACCCCCCGGGACAGGGTAGACTACGAGCAGTACTTC. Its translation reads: CASSTPRDRVDYEQYF.